These T cell receptor beta chains were read from a single sample in a study of cytomegalovirus exposure and HLA in healthy donors. Sequencing was performed with immunoSEQ multiplex PCR; in TCRdb, only in-frame clones are kept and a portion is missing. This sample carries approximately 100,000 clones, about three quarters of them seen once, and the ten largest clones take 0.65% to 0.85%. The sequencing input was PBMCs. These receptors all stem from a boy younger than 18 in good health and CMV-seronegative. Both conserved end residues are part of each CDR3. A D gene is named only where the DNA matches it firmly. Clone size is stated in some rows and not others, as once, few, many or a class when expanded.

clone_size	j_call	v_call	d_call	cdr3_nt	cdr3_aa
few	TRBJ1-1	TRBV9	TRBD1	TGTGCCAGCACCCTAGGCAGGGGGCCAACTGAAGCTTTCTTT	CASTLGRGPTEAFF
NA	TRBJ2-5	TRBV5-6	TRBD2	TGTGCCAGCAGCTTACTAGCGGGAGGGCCGGGGACCCAGTACTTC	CASSLLAGGPGTQYF
NA	TRBJ2-7	TRBV5-4	TRBD2	TGTGCCAGCAGCCCCGGCCCCCGGACTAGCAGTTACGAGCAGTACTTC	CASSPGPRTSSYEQYF
few	TRBJ2-5	TRBV7-9	NA	TGTGCCAGCAGCTCAAGAGGCGGGGAAGAGACCCAGTACTTC	CASSSRGGEETQYF
NA	TRBJ2-1	TRBV4-1	TRBD1	TGCGCCAGCAGCCAAGAGGACAGGGGCTACAATGAGCAGTTCTTC	CASSQEDRGYNEQFF
NA	TRBJ1-1	TRBV28	NA	TGTGCCAGCAGTAGAGGAGTTAATGAAGCTTTCTTT	CASSRGVNEAFF
once	TRBJ1-4	TRBV7-9	NA	TGTGCCAGCAGCTCCACCGGGAGGGGGGTTAATGAAAAACTGTTTTTT	CASSSTGRGVNEKLFF
NA	TRBJ2-4	TRBV6-6	NA	TGTGCCAGCAGTCCACCAGAAGCCAAAAACATTCAGTACTTC	CASSPPEAKNIQYF
NA	TRBJ2-7	TRBV9	NA	TGTGCCAGCAGCGTAGGCTTAGCCTACGAGCAGTACTTC	CASSVGLAYEQYF
few	TRBJ2-7	TRBV5-6	TRBD2	TGTGCCAGCAGCTCCCCAGGTGGGGGAGCGGGATCCTACGAGCAGTACTTC	CASSSPGGGAGSYEQYF
NA	TRBJ2-7	TRBV5-1	TRBD2	TGCGCCAGCTACACTAGCGGGAGCTACGAGCAGTACTTC	CASYTSGSYEQYF
NA	TRBJ2-3	TRBV7-9	TRBD1	TGTGCCAGCAGCTTTAGCTGGCAGGGGGATACCACAGATACGCAGTATTTT	CASSFSWQGDTTDTQYF
few	TRBJ1-5	TRBV6-6	NA	TGTGCCAGCAGTTCCGGCGGGGGCGTTAATCAGCCCCAGCATTTT	CASSSGGGVNQPQHF
NA	TRBJ2-1	TRBV11-2	NA	TGTGCCAGCAGCCCCCCCTCGGGAGCCGGGGGTGAGCAGTTCTTC	CASSPPSGAGGEQFF
NA	TRBJ2-1	TRBV6-4	TRBD2	TGTGCCAGCAGATTGACTAGCGGGTCAGATGAGCAGTTCTTC	CASRLTSGSDEQFF
NA	TRBJ2-6	TRBV7-9	TRBD1	TGTGCCAGCAGCTTCCCAGGGACAGGGGAAAACTCTGGGGCCAACGTCCTGACTTTC	CASSFPGTGENSGANVLTF
NA	TRBJ2-7	TRBV28	NA	TGTGCCAGCAGTACGACGGGTACCTCCTACGAGCAGTACTTC	CASSTTGTSYEQYF
few	TRBJ1-6	TRBV5-4	NA	TGTGCCAGCACCTCCGGAGGGTCGGGGAATTCACCCCTCCACTTT	CASTSGGSGNSPLHF
NA	TRBJ2-3	TRBV4-2	TRBD2	TGTGCCAGCAGCCAAGTCGGCGGACTAGCGGGAGAGCCAGATACGCAGTATTTT	CASSQVGGLAGEPDTQYF
NA	TRBJ1-2	TRBV5-1	TRBD1	TGCGCCAGCAGCTTACCGACAGGGAACTATGGCTACACCTTC	CASSLPTGNYGYTF
few	TRBJ2-7	TRBV30	TRBD1	TGTGCCTGGTCTTTCGGGACAGGAGGCCACGAGCAGTACTTC	CAWSFGTGGHEQYF
NA	TRBJ1-1	TRBV29-1	TRBD1	TGCAGCGTTGGACAGGGGTCTGAAGCTTTCTTT	CSVGQGSEAFF
NA	TRBJ1-1	TRBV9	NA	TGTGCCAGCAGCCCCGGTCTCAACACTGAAGCTTTCTTT	CASSPGLNTEAFF
NA	TRBJ2-3	TRBV7-9	NA	TGTGCCAGCAGCCCCCTCAGGAAGGATACGCAGTATTTT	CASSPLRKDTQYF
NA	TRBJ1-4	TRBV9	TRBD1	TGTGCCAGCAGCGTCCTGACAGGGGGCTATGAAAAACTGTTTTTT	CASSVLTGGYEKLFF
NA	TRBJ2-7	TRBV4-1	TRBD1	TGCGCCAGCAGCAGACCCGGGACAGGGAACTACGAGCAGTACTTC	CASSRPGTGNYEQYF
NA	TRBJ1-5	TRBV29-1	NA	TGCAGCGCCCAAGACGGACAGAATCAGCCCCAGCATTTT	CSAQDGQNQPQHF
few	TRBJ2-7	TRBV6-1	TRBD1	TGTGCCAGCAGTGAATCCACAGGGGTCTCCTACGAGCAGTACTTC	CASSESTGVSYEQYF
few	TRBJ1-4	TRBV5-1	NA	TGCGCCAGCAGCCTCGGGGACACGAATGAAAAACTGTTTTTT	CASSLGDTNEKLFF
NA	TRBJ2-7	TRBV2	NA	TGTGCCAGCAGTGAACGCGACGAGCAGTACTTC	CASSERDEQYF
NA	TRBJ1-5	TRBV18	NA	TGTGCCAGCTCACCAGGGAGGGGTCAGCCCCAGCATTTT	CASSPGRGQPQHF
few	TRBJ2-7	TRBV27	NA	TGTGCCAGCAGCGAAAAACAGGGCTACTCCTACGAGCAGTACTTC	CASSEKQGYSYEQYF
NA	TRBJ2-1	TRBV5-6	TRBD2	TGTGCCAGCAGCTTTTCCGGGAGGAACTCCTACAATGAGCAGTTCTTC	CASSFSGRNSYNEQFF
few	TRBJ2-3	TRBV11-2	NA	TGTGCCAGCCTACCGCCCGAGGTCAGGGGAGCAGATACGCAGTATTTT	CASLPPEVRGADTQYF
NA	TRBJ2-7	TRBV18	NA	TGTGCCAGCTCACCACCCGTAGCCTACGAGCAGTACTTC	CASSPPVAYEQYF
few	TRBJ2-5	TRBV28	NA	TGTGCCACCCTGCGGACAGACTTCCTGAAAGAGACCCAGTACTTC	CATLRTDFLKETQYF
NA	TRBJ1-1	TRBV5-6	NA	TGTGCCAGCAGCTTGAGATCTGGAGGCACTGAAGCTTTCTTT	CASSLRSGGTEAFF
NA	TRBJ2-7	TRBV4-1	NA	TGCGCCAGCAGCCAAGATCCAGGATACTCCTACGAGCAGTACTTC	CASSQDPGYSYEQYF
NA	TRBJ1-6	TRBV10-3	NA	TGTGCCATTCGACAGACGGATTCACCCCTCCACTTT	CAIRQTDSPLHF
few	TRBJ2-3	TRBV5-4	TRBD2	TGTGCCAGCAGCTCGGGACTAGCGGGGGTCACAGATACGCAGTATTTT	CASSSGLAGVTDTQYF
NA	TRBJ2-2	TRBV9	TRBD1	TGTGCCAGCAGCGTAGAAGGGGGCAGCGGGGAGCTGTTTTTT	CASSVEGGSGELFF
few	TRBJ1-2	TRBV6-4	TRBD1	TGTGCCAGCAGTGACACCGGGACAGGGAAGACGTTACATGGCTACACCTTC	CASSDTGTGKTLHGYTF
NA	TRBJ2-7	TRBV25-1	NA	TGTGCCAGCAGTGAAACGGGCGAGCAGTACTTC	CASSETGEQYF
NA	TRBJ1-4	TRBV28	TRBD1	TGTGCCAGCAGCCACGGACAGGGGGGTACTAATGAAAAACTGTTTTTT	CASSHGQGGTNEKLFF
NA	TRBJ2-3	TRBV6-1	NA	TGTGCCAGCCTCAATGGCAGGGCTAGCACAGATACGCAGTATTTT	CASLNGRASTDTQYF
few	TRBJ1-5	TRBV7-8	TRBD1	TGTGCCAGCAGCCCACATCCAACCTCCGGGACAGGGAGGTCTCAGCCCCAGCATTTT	CASSPHPTSGTGRSQPQHF
NA	TRBJ2-5	TRBV5-6	NA	TGTGCCAGCAGCTTCCTTGCGGGAGAGACCCAGTACTTC	CASSFLAGETQYF
NA	TRBJ1-2	TRBV19	NA	TGTGCCAGTAGTAGAGTGATCTTCAACTATGGCTACACCTTC	CASSRVIFNYGYTF